The rows below give T cell receptor beta chains drawn from one sample of a study of cytomegalovirus exposure and HLA in healthy donors. TCRdb keeps only in-frame clones here, not all; method: immunoSEQ multiplex PCR. The sample's table shows fewer than 150,000 clones. Sequencing was carried out using PBMCs. These receptor sequences come from a man between 40 and 49 years old in good health and CMV-seronegative. Each CDR3 is given with its conserved first and last residue. The D gene is left open where the match is weak.

D | J | V | CDR3 | DNA
NA | TRBJ1-1 | TRBV7-2 | CASSLGLEAFF | TGTGCCAGCAGCTTGGGACTGGAAGCTTTCTTT
TRBD1 | TRBJ2-5 | TRBV2 | CASSESRGKQETQYF | TGTGCCAGCAGTGAGAGCAGGGGGAAACAAGAGACCCAGTACTTC
NA | TRBJ2-7 | TRBV28 | CASSSNSREQYF | TGTGCCAGCAGCTCCAACAGCCGCGAGCAGTACTTC
TRBD2 | TRBJ2-2 | TRBV7-7 | CASSLVLAGGTGELFF | TGTGCCAGCAGCTTAGTGCTAGCGGGGGGCACCGGGGAGCTGTTTTTT
NA | TRBJ2-3 | TRBV9 | CASSLGPGEDTQYF | TGTGCCAGCAGCCTCGGGCCGGGGGAAGATACGCAGTATTTT
NA | TRBJ2-1 | TRBV7-9 | CASSLDLRNEQFF | TGTGCCAGCAGCTTAGACCTGAGGAATGAGCAGTTCTTC
NA | TRBJ1-1 | TRBV10-3 | CATQSHSNTEAFF | TGTGCCACCCAGTCGCATTCGAACACTGAAGCTTTCTTT
NA | TRBJ1-2 | TRBV29-1 | CSVREGNYGYTF | TGCAGCGTTAGGGAGGGGAACTATGGCTACACCTTC
TRBD1 | TRBJ1-1 | TRBV7-6 | CASSTGVRGNLNTEAFF | TGTGCCAGCAGCACAGGGGTGAGGGGTAATCTGAACACTGAAGCTTTCTTT
NA | TRBJ1-6 | TRBV11-2 | CASSMNRRAPLHF | TGTGCCAGCAGCATGAACAGGAGGGCACCCCTCCACTTT
TRBD2 | TRBJ2-1 | TRBV2 | CASRRTSGGDNEQFF | TGTGCCAGCAGGAGAACTAGCGGGGGGGACAATGAGCAGTTCTTC
NA | TRBJ1-4 | TRBV6-5 | CASSSGGATNEKLFF | TGTGCCAGCAGCTCCGGGGGTGCAACTAATGAAAAACTGTTTTTT